What follows is one T cell receptor beta chain and its context. The antigen remains unidentified. The data were produced by immunoSEQ multiplex PCR, yet TCRdb's version contains in-frame clones alone and is incomplete. The sample includes roughly 90,000 clones, 75% to 90% seen only once; the top ten take more than 2%. The sample is drawn from a study of T cell responses to AZD1222 COVID-19 vaccine. The study's findings and limits: Repertoires were collected only later (after the peak T cell response had occurred). Spike-specific TCR breadth and depth grew following two AZD1222 doses. Spike-spanning, vaccine-associated CD4 TCRs were dominant at 160-218 and 743-854.

Sequenced material: peripheral blood, taken 28 days after the second AZD1222 dose. The TCR was taken from an adult who received the AZD1222 COVID-19 vaccine.

CDR3 DNA sequence: TGTGCCAGCAGTTTAAGGACGTGGCTGCCCCAGCATTTT. This gives the protein CASSLRTWLPQHF. J is TRBJ1-5 and V is TRBV12-3 or TRBV12-4; no clear D. V shed 2 bases and J shed 9 bases, with 11 bases lying between them. CDR3 length: 13 residues.